The rows below give T cell receptor beta chains drawn from one sample of a study of T cells in Graves' hyperthyroidism and ophthalmopathy. TCRdb re-analysed the multiplex PCR reads in MiXCR, keeping a single row per CDR3 protein. The sample has hundreds of thousands of distinct CDR3 sequences, about 15% seen once. Sequenced sample: blood. The receptors stem from a young man with Graves' ophthalmopathy. Both conserved end residues are part of each CDR3. Fields, in order: J gene, V gene, clone size, D gene, CDR3 protein, CDR3 DNA. A D gene is named only where the DNA matches it firmly. The size entry is marked missing in some rows and otherwise reads once, few, many or a size class.

j_call: TRBJ1-2
v_call: TRBV12-3/TRBV12-4
clone_size: many
d_call: .
cdr3_aa: CASSSPNYGYTF
cdr3_nt: TGTGCCAGCAGTTCTCCTAACTATGGCTACACCTTC

j_call: TRBJ1-5
v_call: TRBV5-6
clone_size: many
d_call: .
cdr3_aa: CASSLVLDSHNKDRQPQHF
cdr3_nt: TGTGCCAGCAGCTTGGTCCTCGACAGCCACAATAAGGACAGACAGCCCCAGCATTTT

j_call: TRBJ1-2
v_call: TRBV20-1
clone_size: many
d_call: TRBD1
cdr3_aa: CSARDRLGGQGAANYGYTF
cdr3_nt: TGCAGTGCTAGAGACCGCCTTGGAGGACAGGGGGCGGCTAACTATGGCTACACCTTC

j_call: TRBJ1-1
v_call: TRBV15
clone_size: .
d_call: .
cdr3_aa: CATSRARGDTEAFF
cdr3_nt: TGTGCCACCAGCAGAGCCCGGGGGGACACTGAAGCTTTCTTT

j_call: TRBJ2-7
v_call: TRBV28
clone_size: .
d_call: TRBD2
cdr3_aa: CASSLSGAGAPHSYEQYF
cdr3_nt: TGTGCCAGCAGTTTAAGTGGGGCGGGAGCGCCGCACTCCTACGAGCAGTACTTC

j_call: TRBJ1-2
v_call: TRBV6-1
clone_size: many
d_call: .
cdr3_aa: CASRILRRLYGYTF
cdr3_nt: TGTGCCAGCAGAATCCTCCGTCGCTTATATGGCTACACCTTC

j_call: TRBJ2-7
v_call: TRBV29-1
clone_size: many
d_call: .
cdr3_aa: CSVAGGDNEQYF
cdr3_nt: TGCAGCGTTGCTGGGGGGGACAACGAGCAGTACTTC

j_call: TRBJ2-5
v_call: TRBV11-2
clone_size: .
d_call: .
cdr3_aa: CASSPLGPQGETQYF
cdr3_nt: TGTGCCAGCAGCCCGCTTGGTCCCCAAGGAGAGACCCAGTACTTC

j_call: TRBJ2-3
v_call: TRBV6-5
clone_size: many
d_call: TRBD2
cdr3_aa: CASSYWAGGGQVTDTQYF
cdr3_nt: TGTGCCAGCAGTTACTGGGCGGGAGGGGGTCAGGTCACAGATACGCAGTATTTT

j_call: TRBJ2-7
v_call: TRBV4-1
clone_size: .
d_call: .
cdr3_aa: CASSQVERGYEQYF
cdr3_nt: TGCGCCAGCAGCCAAGTTGAAAGAGGCTACGAGCAGTACTTC

j_call: TRBJ2-1
v_call: TRBV7-2
clone_size: many
d_call: .
cdr3_aa: CASSLAAKWNEQFF
cdr3_nt: TGTGCCAGCAGCTTAGCAGCCAAGTGGAATGAGCAGTTCTTC

j_call: TRBJ2-7
v_call: TRBV9
clone_size: many
d_call: .
cdr3_aa: CASSPQGEGQNNYEQYF
cdr3_nt: TGTGCCAGCAGCCCTCAAGGGGAGGGACAGAACAATTACGAGCAGTACTTC

j_call: TRBJ2-5
v_call: TRBV5-1
clone_size: .
d_call: TRBD2
cdr3_aa: CASGRKAGAGTQYF
cdr3_nt: TGCGCCAGCGGACGGAAAGCGGGGGCCGGGACCCAGTACTTC